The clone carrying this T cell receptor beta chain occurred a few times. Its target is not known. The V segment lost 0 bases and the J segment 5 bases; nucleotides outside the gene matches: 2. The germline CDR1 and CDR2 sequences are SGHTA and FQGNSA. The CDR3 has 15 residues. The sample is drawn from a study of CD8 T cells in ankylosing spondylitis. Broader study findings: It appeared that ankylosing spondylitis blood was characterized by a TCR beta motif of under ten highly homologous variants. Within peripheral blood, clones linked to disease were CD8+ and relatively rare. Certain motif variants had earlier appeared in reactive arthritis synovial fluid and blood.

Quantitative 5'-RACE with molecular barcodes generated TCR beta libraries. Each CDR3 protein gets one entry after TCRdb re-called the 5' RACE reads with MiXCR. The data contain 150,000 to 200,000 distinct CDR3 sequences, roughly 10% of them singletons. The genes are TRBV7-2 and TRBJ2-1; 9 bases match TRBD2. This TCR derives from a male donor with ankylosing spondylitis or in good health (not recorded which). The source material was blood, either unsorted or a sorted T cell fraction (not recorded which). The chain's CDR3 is CASSLARLADNEQFF. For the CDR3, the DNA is TGTGCCAGCAGCTTAGCGCGACTAGCGGACAATGAGCAGTTCTTC.